The 2 T cell receptor beta chains presented below share a single source sample, sequenced in a study of cytomegalovirus exposure and HLA in healthy donors. Generated by immunoSEQ multiplex PCR, the TCRdb table keeps only in-frame clones and is missing some. The sample holds 130,000 or so clones, approximately 89% seen once. The sample comprised PBMCs. All receptors derive from a woman younger than 35 in good health and CMV-seropositive.

J is TRBJ1-6 and V is TRBV6-1, with D perhaps matching TRBD1 (5 bases). Trimming cost V 2 bases and J 10 bases, with 15 bases left between them. Per germline, CDR1 MNHNS and CDR2 SASEGT. The CDR3 covers 15 residues. For the CDR3, the DNA is TGTGCCAGCAGTGAATTGACAGTACTCGACTCACCCCTCCACTTT. Translating it yields CASSELTVLDSPLHF.

The chain joins TRBV28 to TRBJ1-5; D is uncertain. Germline assignment: CDR1 MDHEN and CDR2 SYDVKM. This CDR3 region has 14 residues. Trimming cost V 8 bases and J 0 bases, with 11 bases left between them. CDR3 nucleotides: TGTGCCAGCCGTGAGGGATATAGCAATCAGCCCCAGCATTTT. Translating it yields CASREGYSNQPQHF.